What follows describes a single T cell receptor (beta chain). Its antigen is unknown. The record originates from a study of CD8+ T cells in alopecia areata. Whole-study context: Patients remained on tofacitinib for 6 to 18 months and then went 6 months without it. General study points: The presence of one nonresponder keeps the tie between baseline CD8+ expansion and response uncertain. The study found higher clonality in lesional than normal scalp, especially in alopecia totalis/universalis.

As to treatment: oral pan-JAK inhibitor, 5-10 mg twice daily. The study team obtained lesional scalp punch biopsies and peripheral blood from alopecia areata patients. The CDR3 covers 18 residues. V lost 3 bases, J lost 0 bases, and 10 bases stayed unmatched. The germline gives CDR1 LGHNA, CDR2 YSLEER. Isolated RNA was reverse transcribed into cDNA used as the sequencing template. Assay: immunoSEQ multiplex PCR; the TCRdb copy retains only in-frame clones and omits some. The data show 150,000 to 250,000 clones, 58% seen once. This chain joins TRBV4-3 and TRBJ1-1; TRBD1 agrees at 10 bases. This receptor was identified in a human donor with alopecia areata. The sequences come from CD4+ T cells sorted from blood, collected at week 24, from a patient treated with tofacitinib. The CDR3 bases are TGCGCCAGCAGCCAGTCGACAGGGGGCGATTTATTGAACACTGAAGCTTTCTTT. This sequence encodes CASSQSTGGDLLNTEAFF.